This record covers a single TCR beta chain. What it recognizes is unknown. The protocol was immunoSEQ multiplex PCR, while the TCRdb copy is restricted to in-frame clones and leaves out a portion. The data contain about 670,000 clones, about 78% of them singletons. The sample originates from a study of shared clonotypes between healthy human individuals. Study-level points and caveats: Sharing across four donors was seen in roughly 5.2% of naive CD4 clonotypes.

V lost 6 bases, J lost 4 bases, and 16 bases lay in between. Germline loops: CDR1 SGHRS, CDR2 YFSETQ. CDR3 length: 14 residues. Sequencing used memory CD4+ T cells sorted from blood. Subset defined: CD45RA-negative fraction. The TCR sequence derives from a woman aged 30 to 39 in good health. The rearrangement uses TRBV5-1 and TRBJ1-2; D is possibly TRBD1 (6 bases). The chain's CDR3 is CASNPGASAYGYTF. CDR3 in DNA: TGCGCCAGCAACCCAGGGGCGTCTGCCTATGGCTACACCTTC.